The clone carrying this T cell receptor beta chain was counted at least ten times. This entry belongs to a study of T cells in Graves' hyperthyroidism and ophthalmopathy. Amplified TCR beta CDR3 regions came from RNA transcripts. HTBI primers drove first-round RT-PCR of the TCR CDR3. TCRdb called the multiplex PCR reads again in MiXCR, with one record for every CDR3 protein. The data show more than 550,000 distinct CDR3 sequences, with approximately 19% seen just once and around 17% held by the top ten. Sequenced: blood. The receptor's source is a woman aged 45-60 years with Graves' hyperthyroidism that later progressed to Graves' ophthalmopathy.

This CDR3 is CASSESSTFGYTF. CDR3 bases: TGCGCCAGCAGTGAATCCTCCACATTCGGCTACACCTTC. The chain has TRBV10-1 and TRBJ1-2; D uncertain. Germline CDR1 WNHNN, CDR2 SYGVQD (reference sequence). The CDR3 is 13 residues long. V was clipped by 3 bases and J by 8 bases, with 13 bases between them.